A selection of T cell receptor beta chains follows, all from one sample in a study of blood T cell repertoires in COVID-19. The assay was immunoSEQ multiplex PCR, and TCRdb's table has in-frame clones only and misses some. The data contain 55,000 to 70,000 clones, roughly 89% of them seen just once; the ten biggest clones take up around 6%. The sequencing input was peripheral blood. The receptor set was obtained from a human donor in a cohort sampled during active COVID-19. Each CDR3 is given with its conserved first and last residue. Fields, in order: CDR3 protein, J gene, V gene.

CASSTPRYPNYGYTF TRBJ1-2 TRBV28
CASSQDPVSGANVLTF TRBJ2-6 TRBV4-3
CASSQDYGFTSEKLFF TRBJ1-4 TRBV4-3
CASSIQNLFGEQFF TRBJ2-1 TRBV19
CASIRNRGPDTEAFF TRBJ1-1 TRBV9
CASRGLQATNEKLFF TRBJ1-4 TRBV5-1
CASSQGADTGELFF TRBJ2-2 TRBV18
CASRYIAGNTDTQYF TRBJ2-3 TRBV2
CASSGGQSAQPQHF TRBJ1-5 TRBV18
CASSLGAGRYEQYF TRBJ2-7 TRBV5-6
CASSSARDSIDEQYF TRBJ2-7 TRBV5-1
CASSPAFRADGYTF TRBJ1-2 TRBV7-2
CASSQEATGVGTGELFF TRBJ2-2 TRBV4-3
CASSGRLARGNEQFF TRBJ2-1 TRBV5-1
CASSSGTGRYEQYF TRBJ2-7 TRBV5-1
CASSGMEETYEQYF TRBJ2-7 TRBV7-9
CASSPSLAFTGELFF TRBJ2-2 TRBV7-2
CASNDMTATYGYTF TRBJ1-2 TRBV28
CAISSGVARNTEAFF TRBJ1-1 TRBV10-3
CASSIFGGGGRNTEAFF TRBJ1-1 TRBV19
CASSQRTGDTDTQYF TRBJ2-3 TRBV4-1
CASSPQTSGLSDTQYF TRBJ2-3 TRBV18
CASSFLAGGYTF TRBJ1-2 TRBV28
CASSQESRNYGYTF TRBJ1-2 TRBV4-3
CASSLRTESNHTQYF TRBJ2-3 TRBV7-9
CASSPRQGTSYEQYF TRBJ2-7 TRBV5-1